This TCR beta chain appears in the sequencing data of a study of T cell responses to AZD1222 COVID-19 vaccine. Study overall: Analysis merged second doses at about 4 or about 12 weeks.

Details on this clone: Its cognate antigen is unknown.

There are 14 residues in the CDR3. The V and J ends lost 3 bases and 6 bases respectively, with 13 bases between them. CDR1 and CDR2 (germline): MNHEY, SMNVEV (reference sequence). Study-level findings and limits: CD4 TCRs associated with vaccination spanned spike, dominating at 160-218 and 743-854. Sampling that yielded the repertoires occurred only after the peak T cell response. There were mostly white British donors and more females than males, and clonal diversity was possibly underestimated.

Assay used: immunoSEQ multiplex PCR; TCRdb lists only in-frame clones, some missing. The table records 120,000 to 150,000 clones, around 89% of them present only once. The TCR was taken from an adult in good health. The genes are TRBV27 and TRBJ2-3; D not certain. The sample was peripheral blood, taken on day 0 of AZD1222 vaccination. CDR3 DNA: TGTGCCAGCAGTTTCGACGGCGGTACGGATACGCAGTATTTT. Residues: CASSFDGGTDTQYF.